The rows below give T cell receptor beta chains drawn from one sample of a study of shared clonotypes between healthy human individuals. The assay was immunoSEQ multiplex PCR, and TCRdb's table has in-frame clones only and misses some. The table lists about 1,900,000 clones, over 85% of them singletons. The sequenced material came from naive CD8+ T cells sorted from blood. The origin of the receptors is a man aged 18 to 30 in good health. The CDR3 runs from the conserved cysteine through the conserved F or W. The order of the fields is clone size, D gene, V gene, J gene, CDR3 DNA, CDR3 protein. D genes are given only for firm matches. Expanded clones are given a class, and other clones once, few, many or no size at all.

-	TRBD1	TRBV5-6	TRBJ2-7	TGTGCCAGCAGCCTTTATGGACAGGGAACCATCTACGAGCAGTACTTC	CASSLYGQGTIYEQYF
once	-	TRBV9	TRBJ2-5	TGTGCCAGCAGCCCCCCGGAAGCCCAAGAGACCCAGTACTTC	CASSPPEAQETQYF
-	-	TRBV27	TRBJ1-3	TGTGCCAGCAGTCCCGGGACGCTCGGAAACACCATATATTTT	CASSPGTLGNTIYF
-	TRBD2	TRBV6-5	TRBJ2-1	TGTGCCAGCAGCCTCGGGACTAGCGGGAACAATGAGCAGTTCTTC	CASSLGTSGNNEQFF
-	-	TRBV30	TRBJ1-1	TGTGCCTGGAGCCTCGCCAACACTGAAGCTTTCTTT	CAWSLANTEAFF
once	-	TRBV6-6	TRBJ2-7	TGTGCCAGCAGTTTAGCGGAGTCCTCCTACGAGCAGTACTTC	CASSLAESSYEQYF
once	TRBD1	TRBV7-9	TRBJ2-1	TGTGCCAGCAGCGGGGACAGTCCCAACAATGAGCAGTTCTTC	CASSGDSPNNEQFF
-	TRBD1	TRBV29-1	TRBJ2-7	TGCAGTGCCGGGACAGGGATCTACGAGCAGTACTTC	CSAGTGIYEQYF
-	-	TRBV6-5	TRBJ1-2	TGTGCCAGCAGTTACGGGGGGAACTATGGCTACACCTTC	CASSYGGNYGYTF
-	-	TRBV30	TRBJ1-6	TGTGCCTGCCCCCGGGATGATTTGGATAATTCACCCCTCCACTTT	CACPRDDLDNSPLHF
-	-	TRBV7-8	TRBJ1-1	TGTGCCAGCAGCTTAGACAGGGCCACTGAAGCTTTCTTT	CASSLDRATEAFF
-	-	TRBV7-9	TRBJ2-1	TGTGCCAGCAGCCCGAAGATAGATAAGAGCTCCTACAATGAGCAGTTCTTC	CASSPKIDKSSYNEQFF
-	-	TRBV5-6	TRBJ2-7	TGTGCCAGCAGCTTCAGATACGAGCAGTACTTC	CASSFRYEQYF
-	-	TRBV5-1	TRBJ2-3	TGCGCCAGCAGCTGGGGGGCTGCGGTATCCGACACAGATACGCAGTATTTT	CASSWGAAVSDTDTQYF
-	-	TRBV19	TRBJ1-1	TGTGCCAGTAGTATCAAGGCAGGGCGAAACACTGAAGCTTTCTTT	CASSIKAGRNTEAFF
-	-	TRBV19	TRBJ1-1	TGTGCCAGTAGTACCACAGGGTACGTCGGCACTGAAGCTTTCTTT	CASSTTGYVGTEAFF
-	TRBD2	TRBV5-4	TRBJ2-7	TGTGCCAGCAGCCCGCAACTAGCGGGAGCTGAGCAGTACTTC	CASSPQLAGAEQYF
-	-	TRBV28	TRBJ1-4	TGTGCCAGCACTGACTGGAGTGTGGAAAAACTGTTTTTT	CASTDWSVEKLFF
-	-	TRBV30	TRBJ2-3	TGTGCCTGGAGTGTACGTTCGAGGGGGGGCTGGACAGATACGCAGTATTTT	CAWSVRSRGGWTDTQYF
-	-	TRBV6-1	TRBJ1-4	TGTGCCAGCAGTGAAGCCCCCACAGGAGCAACTAATGAAAAACTGTTTTTT	CASSEAPTGATNEKLFF
-	TRBD1	TRBV12-5	TRBJ2-1	TGTGCTAGTGGTTCGCAGGGGGATGAGCAGTTCTTC	CASGSQGDEQFF
-	-	TRBV7-9	TRBJ2-2	TGTGCCAGCAGCTCCTCCCAGTACTCCGGGGAGCTGTTTTTT	CASSSSQYSGELFF
-	-	TRBV11-2	TRBJ1-1	TGTGCCAGCAGCTTAGGAGTGACTGAAGCTTTCTTT	CASSLGVTEAFF
once	-	TRBV6-5	TRBJ2-1	TGTGCCAGCAGTTACTCGACCGGGGAGTTATACAATGAGCAGTTCTTC	CASSYSTGELYNEQFF